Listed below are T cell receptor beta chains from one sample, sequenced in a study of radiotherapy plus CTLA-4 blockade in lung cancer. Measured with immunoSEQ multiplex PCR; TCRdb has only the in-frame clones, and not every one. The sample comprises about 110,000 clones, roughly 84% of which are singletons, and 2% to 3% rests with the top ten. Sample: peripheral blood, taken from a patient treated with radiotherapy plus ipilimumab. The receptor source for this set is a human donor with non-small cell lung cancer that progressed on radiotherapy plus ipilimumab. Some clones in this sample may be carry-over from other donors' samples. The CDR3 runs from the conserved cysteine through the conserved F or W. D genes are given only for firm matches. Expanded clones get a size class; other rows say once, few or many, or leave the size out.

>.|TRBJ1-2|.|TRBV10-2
CAIRSSGGYTF
TGCGCCATACGTTCATCGGGAGGCTACACCTTC
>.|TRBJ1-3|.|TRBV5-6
CASSLETWTGNTIYF
TGTGCCAGCAGCTTGGAGACCTGGACTGGAAACACCATATATTTT
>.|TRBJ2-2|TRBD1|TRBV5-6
CASSLVRGHGTGELFF
TGTGCCAGCAGCTTGGTAAGGGGGCATGGCACCGGGGAGCTGTTTTTT
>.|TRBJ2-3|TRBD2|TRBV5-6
CASSLGTSGADTQYF
TGTGCCAGCAGCCTGGGGACTAGCGGGGCTGATACGCAGTATTTT
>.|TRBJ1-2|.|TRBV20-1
CSAGTDYGYTF
TGCAGTGCCGGGACGGACTATGGCTACACCTTC
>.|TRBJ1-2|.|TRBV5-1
CASSLATGALNYGYTF
TGCGCCAGCAGCTTGGCTACGGGCGCCTTGAACTATGGCTACACCTTC
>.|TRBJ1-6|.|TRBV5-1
CASSLAGGHSPLHF
TGCGCCAGCAGCTTGGCGGGGGGACACTCACCCCTCCACTTT
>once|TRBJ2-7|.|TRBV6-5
CASGRGGLYEQYF
TGTGCCAGCGGCAGGGGGGGCCTCTACGAGCAGTACTTC
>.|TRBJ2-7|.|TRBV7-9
CASSAALEQYF
TGTGCCAGCAGCGCCGCGCTCGAGCAGTACTTC
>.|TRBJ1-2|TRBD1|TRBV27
CASSSNRQGGYTF
TGTGCCAGCAGTTCCAACAGACAGGGCGGCTACACCTTC
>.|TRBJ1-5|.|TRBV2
CASSPDSSNQPQHF
TGTGCCAGCAGCCCGGACAGCAGCAATCAGCCCCAGCATTTT
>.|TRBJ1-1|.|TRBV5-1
CASSYQSAAYTEAFF
TGCGCCAGCAGTTATCAATCCGCAGCCTACACTGAAGCTTTCTTT
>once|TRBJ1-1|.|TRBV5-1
CASSSGWQTEAFF
TGCGCCAGCAGCTCTGGGTGGCAGACTGAAGCTTTCTTT
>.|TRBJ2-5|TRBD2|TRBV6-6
CASSYSGGGETQYF
TGTGCCAGCAGTTACTCCGGCGGGGGGGAGACCCAGTACTTC
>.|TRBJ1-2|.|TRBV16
CASSQSGLRGYTF
TGTGCCAGCAGCCAATCGGGCCTTCGAGGCTACACCTTC
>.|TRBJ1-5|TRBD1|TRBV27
CASSLRPGGYQPQHF
TGTGCCAGCAGTCTAAGGCCAGGGGGGTATCAGCCCCAGCATTTT
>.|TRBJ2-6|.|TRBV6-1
CASMEQGSGANVLTF
TGTGCCAGCATGGAACAGGGCTCTGGGGCCAACGTCCTGACTTTC
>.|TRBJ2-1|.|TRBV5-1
CASSLLQGSSYNEQFF
TGCGCCAGCAGCTTGCTGCAGGGGAGCTCCTACAATGAGCAGTTCTTC
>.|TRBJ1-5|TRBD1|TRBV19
CASSYHGTGEGQPQHF
TGTGCCAGTAGTTATCACGGGACAGGGGAGGGTCAGCCCCAGCATTTT
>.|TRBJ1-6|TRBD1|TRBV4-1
CASSPQGVDNSPLHF
TGTGCCAGCAGCCCGCAGGGGGTAGATAATTCACCCCTCCACTTT
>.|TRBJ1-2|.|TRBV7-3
CASSLWSGGRYGYTF
TGTGCCAGCAGCTTATGGTCGGGGGGCCGCTATGGCTACACCTTC
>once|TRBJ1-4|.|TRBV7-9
CASSSQGMGRTNEKLFF
TGTGCCAGCAGCTCCCAGGGGATGGGTAGAACTAATGAAAAACTGTTTTTT
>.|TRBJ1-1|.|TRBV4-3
CASSQDYASNTEAFF
TGCGCCAGCAGCCAAGATTACGCGAGTAACACTGAAGCTTTCTTT
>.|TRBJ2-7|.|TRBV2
CASSEARPFYEQYF
TGTGCCAGCAGTGAAGCGCGACCGTTCTACGAGCAGTACTTC
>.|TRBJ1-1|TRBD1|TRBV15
CATRRDRGWVTEAFF
TGTGCCACCAGAAGGGACAGGGGGTGGGTCACTGAAGCTTTCTTT
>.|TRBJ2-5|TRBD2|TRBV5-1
CASSLGTSGAETQYF
TGCGCCAGCAGCTTGGGGACTAGCGGGGCTGAGACCCAGTACTTC
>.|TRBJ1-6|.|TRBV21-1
CASSKVVAGNSPLHF
TGTGCCAGCAGCAAAGTAGTGGCAGGGAATTCACCCCTCCACTTT
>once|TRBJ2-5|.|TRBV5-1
CASSLTILETQYF
TGCGCCAGCAGCTTAACTATACTGGAGACCCAGTACTTC
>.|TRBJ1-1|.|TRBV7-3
CASSLGGARRTTEAFF
TGTGCCAGCAGCCTTGGCGGGGCCAGGAGGACAACTGAAGCTTTCTTT
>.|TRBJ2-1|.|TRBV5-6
CASSFGGGNNEQFF
TGTGCCAGCAGCTTCGGAGGGGGGAACAATGAGCAGTTCTTC
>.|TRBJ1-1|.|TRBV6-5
CASSYAGVGTEAFF
TGTGCCAGCAGTTATGCGGGGGTTGGCACTGAAGCTTTCTTT
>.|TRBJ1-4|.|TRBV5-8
CASTREGGSFPTQGKLFF
TGTGCCAGCACAAGAGAGGGGGGTTCTTTCCCCACCCAGGGAAAACTGTTTTTT
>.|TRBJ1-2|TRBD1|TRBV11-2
CASSSGQGFFSGYTF
TGTGCCAGCAGCTCTGGACAGGGATTTTTCTCTGGCTACACCTTC
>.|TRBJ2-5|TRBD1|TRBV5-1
CASSPGQGRETQYF
TGCGCCAGCAGCCCGGGACAGGGGAGAGAGACCCAGTACTTC
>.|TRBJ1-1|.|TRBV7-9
CASSLVVGGTEAFF
TGTGCCAGCAGCTTAGTAGTGGGCGGCACTGAAGCTTTCTTT
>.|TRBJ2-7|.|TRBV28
CASSPLEGREPYEQYF
TGTGCCAGCAGCCCCCTCGAGGGCAGGGAGCCTTACGAGCAGTACTTC
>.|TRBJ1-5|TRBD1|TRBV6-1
CASSEIWGTGGSQPQHF
TGTGCCAGCAGTGAAATTTGGGGAACAGGGGGGTCTCAGCCCCAGCATTTT
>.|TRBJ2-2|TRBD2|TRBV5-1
CASSLLADTGELFF
TGCGCCAGCAGTCTCCTAGCGGACACCGGGGAGCTGTTTTTT
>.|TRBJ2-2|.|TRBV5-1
CASSLYSTNTGELFF
TGCGCCAGCAGCCTATACTCGACTAATACCGGGGAGCTGTTTTTT
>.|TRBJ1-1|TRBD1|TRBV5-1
CASSLWGTGGQLETEAFF
TGCGCCAGCAGCTTGTGGGGGACAGGGGGCCAATTGGAGACTGAAGCTTTCTTT
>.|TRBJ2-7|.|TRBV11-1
CASSPRASTSYEQYF
TGTGCCAGCAGCCCCCGAGCTTCGACATCCTACGAGCAGTACTTC
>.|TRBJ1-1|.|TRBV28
CASSSQSMVTEAFF
TGTGCCAGCAGTAGCCAATCAATGGTTACTGAAGCTTTCTTT
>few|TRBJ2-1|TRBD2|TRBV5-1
CASSDLADYNEQFF
TGCGCCAGCAGCGATCTAGCGGACTACAATGAGCAGTTCTTC
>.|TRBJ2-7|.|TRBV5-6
CASSLSGATTYEQYF
TGTGCCAGCAGCTTGAGTGGGGCGACCACCTACGAGCAGTACTTC
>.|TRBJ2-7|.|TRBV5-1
CASSLDTQGSEQYF
TGCGCCAGCAGCTTGGATACCCAGGGGAGCGAGCAGTACTTC
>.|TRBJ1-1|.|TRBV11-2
CASSVGLNTEAFF
TGTGCCAGCAGCGTAGGGCTGAACACTGAAGCTTTCTTT
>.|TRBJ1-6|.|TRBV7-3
CASSRGGRENSPLHF
TGTGCCAGCAGCCGGGGGGGGAGGGAAAATTCACCCCTCCACTTT
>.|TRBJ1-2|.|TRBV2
CASSGRQLTYGYTF
TGTGCCAGCAGTGGGCGACAGTTAACCTATGGCTACACCTTC
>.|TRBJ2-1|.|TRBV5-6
CASSLAESHEQFF
TGTGCCAGCAGCTTGGCGGAGTCCCATGAGCAGTTCTTC
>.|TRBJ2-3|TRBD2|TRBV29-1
CSVESSGRTDTQYF
TGCAGCGTTGAGTCTAGCGGTCGCACAGATACGCAGTATTTT
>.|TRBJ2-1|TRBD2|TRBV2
CASSPSGASNEQLF
TGTGCCAGCAGTCCTAGCGGGGCCTCTAATGAGCAGCTCTTC
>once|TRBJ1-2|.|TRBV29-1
CSVDVRSGGYTF
TGCAGCGTTGATGTTAGGTCGGGCGGCTACACCTTC
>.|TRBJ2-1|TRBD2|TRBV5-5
CASSWTSGGLYNEQFF
TGTGCCAGCAGCTGGACTAGCGGGGGACTGTACAATGAGCAGTTCTTC
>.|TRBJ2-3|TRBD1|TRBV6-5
CASSYVAGQGSDTQYF
TGTGCCAGCAGTTACGTCGCGGGACAGGGCTCAGATACGCAGTATTTT
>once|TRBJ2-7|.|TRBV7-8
CASSLERQPSYEQYF
TGTGCCAGCAGCTTAGAGCGCCAGCCATCCTACGAGCAGTACTTC
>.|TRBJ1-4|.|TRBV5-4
CASSASTNEKLFF
TGTGCCAGCAGCGCTTCAACTAATGAAAAACTGTTTTTT
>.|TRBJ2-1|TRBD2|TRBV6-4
CASSPTSGGADEQFF
TGTGCCAGCAGTCCAACTAGCGGGGGGGCGGATGAGCAGTTCTTC